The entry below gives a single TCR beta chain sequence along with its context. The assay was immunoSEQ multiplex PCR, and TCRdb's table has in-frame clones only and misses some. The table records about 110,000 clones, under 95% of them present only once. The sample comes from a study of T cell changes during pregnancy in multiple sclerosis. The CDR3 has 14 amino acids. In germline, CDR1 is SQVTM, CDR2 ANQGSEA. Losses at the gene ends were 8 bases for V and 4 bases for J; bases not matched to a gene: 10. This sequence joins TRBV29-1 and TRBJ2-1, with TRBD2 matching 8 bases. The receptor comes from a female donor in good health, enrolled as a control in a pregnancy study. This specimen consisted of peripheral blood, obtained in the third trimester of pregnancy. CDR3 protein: CSTTLAGRYNEQFF. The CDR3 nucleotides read TGCAGCACAACTTTAGCGGGGAGATACAATGAGCAGTTCTTC.